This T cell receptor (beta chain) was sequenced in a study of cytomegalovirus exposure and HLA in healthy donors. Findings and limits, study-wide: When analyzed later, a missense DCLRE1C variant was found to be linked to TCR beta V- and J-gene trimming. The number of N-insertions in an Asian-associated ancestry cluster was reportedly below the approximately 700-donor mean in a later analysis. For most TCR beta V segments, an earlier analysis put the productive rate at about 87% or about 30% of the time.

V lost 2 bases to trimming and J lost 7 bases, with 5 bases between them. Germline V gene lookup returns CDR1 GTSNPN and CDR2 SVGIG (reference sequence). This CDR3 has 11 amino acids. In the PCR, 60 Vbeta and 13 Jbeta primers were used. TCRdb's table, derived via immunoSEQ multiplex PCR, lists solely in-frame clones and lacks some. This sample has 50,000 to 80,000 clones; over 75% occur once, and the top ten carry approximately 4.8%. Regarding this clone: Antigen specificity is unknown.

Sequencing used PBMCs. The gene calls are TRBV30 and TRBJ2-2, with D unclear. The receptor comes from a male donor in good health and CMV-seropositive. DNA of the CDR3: TGTGCCTGGAGTCCGGGCGGGGAGCTGTTTTTT. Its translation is CAWSPGGELFF.